Presented here are 20 T cell receptor beta chains from one specimen sequenced in a study of T cell responses to AZD1222 COVID-19 vaccine. TCRdb's copy holds only in-frame clones and misses some; the assay was immunoSEQ multiplex PCR. The table records 190,000 or so clones, about 89% of them present only once. The sample consisted of peripheral blood, taken 28 days after the second AZD1222 dose. These receptors originate from an adult who received the AZD1222 COVID-19 vaccine.

The CDR3 spells CASSQGEASGRARRYTEQFF. DNA of the CDR3: TGCGCCAGCAGCCAAGGAGAGGCTAGCGGGAGGGCCCGTAGATATACTGAGCAGTTCTTC. The genes are TRBV4-1 and TRBJ2-1; 12 nucleotides line up with TRBD2. Losses at the gene ends were 1 base for V and 9 bases for J; bases not matched to a gene: 19. Germline V CDR1 and CDR2: MGHRA, YSYEKL. The CDR3 has 20 amino acids.

The rearrangement uses TRBV10-3 and TRBJ2-3, with 8 bases fitting TRBD1. This CDR3 is built from 16 residues. Germline loops: CDR1 ENHRY, CDR2 SYGVKD. V lost 7 bases to trimming and J lost 2 bases; unmatched junction nucleotides: 11. CDR3 region: CAIISTDRGNTDTQYF. CDR3 DNA: TGTGCCATCATTAGTACCGACAGGGGTAACACAGATACGCAGTATTTT.

This chain uses TRBV7-2 with TRBJ1-2; no clear D gene. This CDR3 has 14 amino acids. V lost 5 bases to trimming and J lost 5 bases, with 15 bases between them. Per germline, CDR1 SGHTA and CDR2 FQGNSA. In nucleotides, the CDR3 is TGTGCCAGCAGCCCACAGAGGTCCGAGTATGGCTACACCTTC. Translation: CASSPQRSEYGYTF. Combining the CDR3 with reference TRBV7-2 and TRBJ1-2 gives the whole variable domain GAGVSQSPSNKVTEKGKDVELRCDPISGHTALYWYRQSLGQGLEFLIYFQGNSAPDKSGLPSDRFSAERTGGSVSTLTIQRTQQEDSAVYLCASSPQRSEYGYTFGSGTRLTVV.

This clone was picked up one time. The chain recombines TRBV30 with TRBJ2-7, with 9 bases aligning to TRBD1. The CDR3 has 13 amino acids. After removal of 3 bases from V and 5 bases from J, the junction contained 5 bases not matched to a gene. CDR1 and CDR2 from the germline V gene are GTSNPN and SVGIG (reference sequence). The CDR3 loop reads CAWRGDRAHEQYF. The CDR3 DNA follows: TGTGCCTGGAGAGGGGACAGGGCCCACGAGCAGTACTTC.

The chain couples TRBV30 to TRBJ1-3; perhaps TRBD1 as D (5 bases). V dropped 2 bases and J dropped 1 base, with 9 bases sitting between them. The CDR3 sequence is 14 residues long. CDR1 is GTSNPN and CDR2 is SVGIG in the germline V gene (reference sequence). The chain's CDR3 is CAWSNGGSGNTIYF. The CDR3 DNA follows: TGTGCCTGGAGTAACGGGGGGTCTGGAAACACCATATATTTT.

J is TRBJ2-2 and V is TRBV5-1; the D gene is possibly TRBD2 (6 bases). The CDR3 loop spans 14 amino acids. Between the trimmed V and J ends, which lost 5 bases and 3 bases, there was a span of 11 bases. Germline V gene lookup returns CDR1 SGHRS and CDR2 YFSETQ. CDR3 nucleotide sequence: TGCGCCAGCAGTTCGGGACTGTACACCGGGGAGCTGTTTTTT. It specifies CASSSGLYTGELFF.

The rearrangement uses TRBV3-1 (or the pseudogene TRBV3-2) and TRBJ1-2; D is undetermined. Germline assignment: CDR1 LGHDT and CDR2 YNNKEL (reference sequence). This CDR3 has 14 amino acids. Trimming left V 4 bases short and J 3 bases short, with 12 bases between. CDR3: CASSPLGGDYGYTF. DNA of the CDR3: TGTGCCAGCAGCCCCCTAGGCGGCGACTATGGCTACACCTTC.

This rearrangement joins TRBV18 to TRBJ2-5; D is unresolved. Looked up from germline, CDR1 is KGHSH and CDR2 is LQKENI. The CDR3 has 15 amino acids. Deletions cut 3 bases from V and 5 bases from J, with 16 bases between. The CDR3 spells CASSPGVRSEETQYF. Written as DNA, the CDR3 is TGTGCCAGCTCACCGGGTGTAAGGAGTGAGGAGACCCAGTACTTC. Full variable domain (outside the CDR3, taken from reference TRBV18 and TRBJ2-5): NAGVMQNPRHLVRRRGQEARLRCSPMKGHSHVYWYRQLPEEGLKFMVYLQKENIIDESGMPKERFSAEFPKEGPSILRIQQVVRGDSAAYFCASSPGVRSEETQYFGPGTRLLVL.

This clone was seen once. The V gene is TRBV9, the J gene TRBJ2-2; a possible D gene is TRBD2 (6 bases). The CDR3 spans 16 residues. The V gene's germline CDR1 is SGDLS and CDR2 YYNGEE. Trimming pared 4 bases from V and 1 base from J, leaving 14 bases between. The CDR3 DNA sequence: TGTGCCAGCAGCCCTCCGATTAGCGGGAACACCGGGGAGCTGTTTTTT. Translation: CASSPPISGNTGELFF.

This chain connects TRBV12-5 to TRBJ1-1, with D possibly being TRBD1 (5 bases). The germline V and J ends were trimmed by 7 bases and 8 bases, with 14 bases remaining between them. The CDR3 is 12 residues long. CDR1 and CDR2 from the germline V gene are LGHNT and FRNRAP. CDR3 sequence reads: CASVRARGEAFF. For the CDR3, the DNA is TGTGCTAGTGTCCGGGCGCGGGGGGAAGCTTTCTTT.

The J gene is TRBJ2-5, the V gene TRBV24-1, with TRBD2 matching 9 bases. Germline trimming cut 7 bases from V and 7 bases from J; bases unmatched to any gene: 9. Germline CDR1 reads KGHDR; CDR2 reads SFDVKD. This CDR3 contains 14 residues. The DNA of the CDR3 is TGTGCCACCAGCTTCGCGGGGGGGCTCGGGACCCAGTACTTC. It codes for CATSFAGGLGTQYF.

This clone was picked up one time. The J gene is TRBJ2-7, the V gene TRBV19, with a tentative D call TRBD2 (5 bases). The CDR3 spans 15 residues. Between the trimmed V and J ends, which lost 6 bases and 2 bases, there was a span of 17 bases. The germline V gene has CDR1 LNHDA and CDR2 SQIVND (reference sequence). The CDR3 bases are TGTGCCAGTAGCCCCGTGTCGGGGATCCCCTACGAGCAGTACTTC. Its protein is CASSPVSGIPYEQYF.

The chain recombines TRBV11-3 with TRBJ2-7; TRBD1 matches at 8 bases. The V segment lost 5 bases and the J segment 4 bases; nucleotides outside the gene matches: 13. Germline V gene sequence: CDR1 SGHNT, CDR2 YENEEA. The CDR3 loop spans 16 amino acids. As DNA, the CDR3 is TGTGCCAGCAGCCTTGGACCCGGGACAGGAGAGTACGAGCAGTACTTC. This encodes CASSLGPGTGEYEQYF. Supplemented by reference TRBV11-3 and TRBJ2-7, the full variable domain reads EAGVVQSPRYKIIEKKQPVAFWCNPISGHNTLYWYLQNLGQGPELLIRYENEEAVDDSQLPKDRFSAERLKGVDSTLKIQPAELGDSAVYLCASSLGPGTGEYEQYFGPGTRLTVT.

The chain employs TRBV11-3 and TRBJ1-2; D not resolved. This CDR3 comprises 14 residues. The germline V gene encodes CDR1 SGHNT and CDR2 YENEEA. The germline V and J ends were trimmed by 1 base and 2 bases, with 8 bases remaining between them. CDR3 bases: TGTGCCAGCAGCTTAGTAAACAGCAACTATGGCTACACCTTC. Its translation: CASSLVNSNYGYTF.

The chain recombines TRBV5-1 with TRBJ2-7; 8 bases agree with TRBD1. V lost 4 bases and J lost 5; bases outside the gene matches: 8. The CDR3 sequence is 14 residues long. Germline CDR1 reads SGHRS; CDR2 reads YFSETQ. Here the CDR3 reads CASSPGQGPDEQYF. CDR3 in DNA: TGCGCCAGCAGCCCCGGACAGGGCCCGGACGAGCAGTACTTC. Looking up the rest from reference TRBV5-1 and TRBJ2-7 gives the full variable domain: KAGVTQTPRYLIKTRGQQVTLSCSPISGHRSVSWYQQTPGQGLQFLFEYFSETQRNKGNFPGRFSGRQFSNSRSEMNVSTLELGDSALYLCASSPGQGPDEQYFGPGTRLTVT.

J is TRBJ2-4 and V is TRBV28; D ambiguous. The ends were cut back, 2 bases at V and 14 bases at J, with 13 bases in the middle. CDR1 MDHEN and CDR2 SYDVKM come from the germline V gene. This CDR3 spans 12 amino acids. The CDR3 DNA reads as TGTGCCAGCAGTTTACCCGGGTCGGCAGAGTACTTC. Its translation is CASSLPGSAEYF.

This clone was observed a few times. The chain joins TRBV19 to TRBJ1-5; unclear D gene. Germline loops: CDR1 LNHDA, CDR2 SQIVND (reference sequence). With 9 bases removed from V and 0 bases from J, the gap between germline ends came to 9 bases. The CDR3 length is 13 residues. CDR3 protein: CASQRYSNQPQHF. The CDR3 DNA is TGTGCCAGCCAGCGTTATAGCAATCAGCCCCAGCATTTT.

The chain joins TRBV7-2 to TRBJ1-6; possibly TRBD1 for D (5 bases). The CDR3 has 17 residues. V dropped 6 bases and J dropped 3 bases, with 18 bases sitting between them. Germline V lookup: CDR1 SGHTA, CDR2 FQGNSA. CDR3 residues: CASRSMGVALYNSPLHF. Here the CDR3 DNA reads TGTGCCAGCAGGTCCATGGGGGTCGCCCTCTATAATTCACCCCTCCACTTT.

V and J are TRBV6-5 and TRBJ1-6; 8 bases are shared with TRBD1. V lost 5 bases, J lost 7 bases, and 1 base stayed unmatched. This CDR3 contains 13 residues. Per germline, CDR1 MNHEY and CDR2 SVGAGI. The CDR3 DNA reads as TGTGCCAGCAGTACAGGGGGGAATTCACCCCTCCACTTT. Translated, it gives CASSTGGNSPLHF.

V is TRBV9 and J is TRBJ2-1; 11 bases map to TRBD2. The V gene end was trimmed by 3 bases and the J gene end by 6 bases; junction bases not matched to a gene: 11. This CDR3 comprises 17 residues. Germline CDR1 is SGDLS and CDR2 is YYNGEE. The CDR3: CASSEAPPLAGGNEQFF. CDR3 coding DNA: TGTGCCAGCAGCGAGGCCCCCCCCCTAGCGGGAGGCAATGAGCAGTTCTTC.